This is a list of T cell receptor beta chains from one sample in a study of cytomegalovirus exposure and HLA in healthy donors. TCRdb's table, derived via immunoSEQ multiplex PCR, lists solely in-frame clones and lacks some. This sample's clone table lists just under 60,000 clones. Sequencing was carried out using PBMCs. These receptors came from a male donor in good health and CMV-seronegative. Both conserved end residues are part of each CDR3. The D gene is left open where the match is weak.

TRBV11-2	.	TRBJ1-5	CASSDRGLPYQPQHF	TGTGCCAGCAGCGACCGGGGTCTACCATATCAGCCCCAGCATTTT
TRBV6-1	TRBD1	TRBJ2-7	CASSLWTGSYEQYF	TGTGCCAGCAGTCTATGGACAGGTTCCTACGAGCAGTACTTC
TRBV2	.	TRBJ2-1	CASSDQGYNEQFF	TGTGCCAGCAGTGATCAGGGATACAATGAGCAGTTCTTC
TRBV18	.	TRBJ2-4	CASSPPGRLAKNIQYF	TGTGCCAGCTCACCACCAGGCCGTCTAGCTAAAAACATTCAGTACTTC
TRBV7-6	TRBD1	TRBJ1-3	CASSLQAGGTDTIYF	TGTGCCAGCAGCTTACAAGCAGGGGGCACAGACACCATATATTTT
TRBV6-1	TRBD1	TRBJ1-1	CASSDDEPGQGRTEAFF	TGTGCCAGCAGTGACGATGAACCGGGACAGGGGAGGACTGAAGCTTTCTTT
TRBV18	TRBD1	TRBJ1-1	CASSPGQGVLDTEAFF	TGTGCCAGCTCACCGGGACAGGGGGTTCTGGACACTGAAGCTTTCTTT
TRBV4-2	TRBD2	TRBJ2-2	CASSQDSTGGGTGELFF	TGTGCCAGCAGCCAAGATTCGACCGGGGGGGGCACCGGGGAGCTGTTTTTT
TRBV4-2	.	TRBJ1-2	CASSQDYGDGYTF	TGTGCCAGCAGCCAAGATTATGGAGACGGCTACACCTTC
TRBV5-1	TRBD1	TRBJ2-7	CASSLGTGRPYEQYF	TGCGCCAGCAGCTTAGGGACAGGGCGCCCCTACGAGCAGTACTTC
TRBV2	.	TRBJ1-5	CASSDQLGTYQPQHF	TGTGCCAGCAGTGATCAGTTAGGGACTTATCAGCCCCAGCATTTT
TRBV6-1	.	TRBJ2-7	CASSGPRGGSYEQYF	TGTGCCAGCAGTGGACCCCGAGGGGGTTCCTACGAGCAGTACTTC
TRBV7-2	.	TRBJ2-1	CASSLAYGPQFF	TGTGCCAGCAGCTTAGCGTACGGTCCCCAGTTCTTC
TRBV7-9	.	TRBJ1-1	CASGWEVYTEAFF	TGTGCCAGCGGGTGGGAGGTATACACTGAAGCTTTCTTT
TRBV2	TRBD1	TRBJ1-1	CASSERDRGEEAFF	TGTGCCAGCAGTGAGCGGGACAGGGGTGAAGAAGCTTTCTTT
TRBV6-5	.	TRBJ1-1	CASRRDTVTEAFF	TGTGCCAGCAGAAGGGACACTGTCACTGAAGCTTTCTTT
TRBV29-1	TRBD1	TRBJ1-5	CSVGGTSGTGDQPQHF	TGCAGCGTTGGGGGCACCTCCGGGACAGGGGATCAGCCCCAGCATTTT
TRBV6-5	.	TRBJ2-7	CASSYLAGAYEQYF	TGTGCCAGCAGTTACCTGGCAGGGGCCTACGAGCAGTACTTC
TRBV6-1	TRBD1	TRBJ1-1	CASSDQGAIIAAFF	TGTGCCAGCAGTGACCAGGGGGCCATAATTGCGGCTTTCTTT
TRBV30	TRBD1	TRBJ2-7	CAGDGQGLSYEQYF	TGTGCCGGCGACGGACAGGGACTCTCCTACGAGCAGTACTTC
TRBV5-1	TRBD1	TRBJ1-6	CASRRGTDNSPLHF	TGCGCCAGCAGAAGAGGGACAGATAATTCACCCCTCCACTTT
TRBV28	TRBD2	TRBJ2-3	CASVSGGVLSSTDTQYF	TGTGCCAGCGTTAGCGGGGGGGTACTCTCGAGCACAGATACGCAGTATTTT
TRBV28	.	TRBJ1-6	CASSFNRGGENSPLHF	TGTGCCAGCAGTTTTAACCGGGGAGGAGAAAATTCACCCCTCCACTTT
TRBV6-1	TRBD1	TRBJ2-7	CASSEVRTGPEQYF	TGTGCCAGCAGTGAAGTTAGGACAGGGCCCGAGCAGTACTTC
TRBV28	TRBD1	TRBJ1-1	CASSVWMRGQIDTEAFF	TGTGCCAGCAGTGTATGGATGAGGGGGCAAATCGACACTGAAGCTTTCTTT
TRBV7-2	TRBD1	TRBJ2-1	CASSVVSGQGADNEQFF	TGTGCCAGCAGCGTAGTCTCCGGACAGGGGGCTGACAATGAGCAGTTCTTC